The rows below give T cell receptor beta chains drawn from one sample of a study of beta chain features in type 1 diabetes. The data were produced by immunoSEQ multiplex PCR, yet TCRdb's version contains in-frame clones alone and is incomplete. The sample lists around 200,000 clones; roughly an eighth were seen once. What was sequenced was central memory CD4+ T cells from blood. The receptors were gathered from a woman aged 18-29 years in good health. Both conserved end residues are part of each CDR3. Each record gives: J gene, D gene, clone size, V gene, CDR3 protein, CDR3 DNA. The D gene is left open where the match is weak. Clone size is given for some rows only: seen once, a few or many times, or a class if the clone is expanded.

j_call: TRBJ1-3
d_call: .
clone_size: few
v_call: TRBV29-1
cdr3_aa: CSVDAAQSDTIYF
cdr3_nt: TGCAGCGTTGATGCAGCACAGTCGGACACCATATATTTT

j_call: TRBJ2-7
d_call: TRBD1
clone_size: .
v_call: TRBV11-2
cdr3_aa: CASSLVGGWTGINEQYF
cdr3_nt: TGTGCCAGCAGCTTAGTCGGGGGCTGGACAGGGATAAACGAGCAGTACTTC

j_call: TRBJ2-7
d_call: TRBD2
clone_size: few
v_call: TRBV5-1
cdr3_aa: CASSPWAGVSEQYF
cdr3_nt: TGCGCCAGCAGCCCATGGGCGGGGGTCTCCGAGCAGTACTTC

j_call: TRBJ2-5
d_call: .
clone_size: few
v_call: TRBV6-6
cdr3_aa: CASSYSGPRGETQYF
cdr3_nt: TGTGCCAGCAGTTACTCTGGGCCCCGGGGGGAGACCCAGTACTTC

j_call: TRBJ2-3
d_call: TRBD2
clone_size: .
v_call: TRBV7-3
cdr3_aa: CASSPRGLAGRTDTQYF
cdr3_nt: TGTGCCAGCAGCCCCCGGGGACTAGCGGGCCGCACAGATACGCAGTATTTT

j_call: TRBJ2-1
d_call: TRBD2
clone_size: .
v_call: TRBV5-1
cdr3_aa: CASSSREGDEQFF
cdr3_nt: TGCGCCAGCAGCTCCCGGGAGGGAGATGAGCAGTTCTTC

j_call: TRBJ2-1
d_call: .
clone_size: .
v_call: TRBV7-2
cdr3_aa: CASSLEMGARLNEQFF
cdr3_nt: TGTGCCAGCAGCCTAGAAATGGGAGCGCGACTCAATGAGCAGTTCTTC

j_call: TRBJ1-2
d_call: TRBD1
clone_size: few
v_call: TRBV4-1
cdr3_aa: CASSPTGQGRNGYTF
cdr3_nt: TGCGCCAGCAGTCCTACAGGACAGGGGAGGAATGGCTACACCTTC

j_call: TRBJ1-5
d_call: TRBD1
clone_size: .
v_call: TRBV23-1
cdr3_aa: CASSHGQGYGPQHF
cdr3_nt: TGCGCCAGCAGTCACGGACAGGGATACGGGCCCCAGCATTTT

j_call: TRBJ2-1
d_call: TRBD2
clone_size: .
v_call: TRBV2
cdr3_aa: CASSVSGSSYNEQFF
cdr3_nt: TGTGCCAGTTCCGTTAGCGGGAGCTCCTACAATGAGCAGTTCTTC

j_call: TRBJ2-7
d_call: TRBD1
clone_size: .
v_call: TRBV6-5
cdr3_aa: CASGTGTEQYF
cdr3_nt: TGTGCCAGCGGGACAGGGACCGAGCAGTACTTC

j_call: TRBJ2-5
d_call: .
clone_size: .
v_call: TRBV15
cdr3_aa: CATSAGLSRGETQYF
cdr3_nt: TGTGCCACCAGTGCCGGACTCTCAAGAGGAGAGACCCAGTACTTC

j_call: TRBJ2-1
d_call: .
clone_size: .
v_call: TRBV15
cdr3_aa: CATSRGAGSYNEQFF
cdr3_nt: TGTGCCACCAGCAGAGGGGCGGGGTCCTACAATGAGCAGTTCTTC

j_call: TRBJ1-4
d_call: .
clone_size: .
v_call: TRBV5-4
cdr3_aa: CASSLDLGGSNEKLFF
cdr3_nt: TGTGCCAGCAGCTTGGACCTTGGAGGGAGTAATGAAAAACTGTTTTTT

j_call: TRBJ1-5
d_call: TRBD1
clone_size: .
v_call: TRBV25-1
cdr3_aa: CASSEGTGGIQPQHF
cdr3_nt: TGTGCCAGCAGTGAAGGGACAGGGGGGATACAGCCCCAGCATTTT

j_call: TRBJ2-4
d_call: .
clone_size: .
v_call: TRBV6-5
cdr3_aa: CASSRGLAKNIQYF
cdr3_nt: TGTGCCAGCAGTCGCGGGCTAGCCAAAAACATTCAGTACTTC

j_call: TRBJ2-4
d_call: .
clone_size: .
v_call: TRBV27
cdr3_aa: CASSSIFPGDKNIQYF
cdr3_nt: TGTGCCAGCAGTTCCATTTTTCCCGGGGACAAAAACATTCAGTACTTC